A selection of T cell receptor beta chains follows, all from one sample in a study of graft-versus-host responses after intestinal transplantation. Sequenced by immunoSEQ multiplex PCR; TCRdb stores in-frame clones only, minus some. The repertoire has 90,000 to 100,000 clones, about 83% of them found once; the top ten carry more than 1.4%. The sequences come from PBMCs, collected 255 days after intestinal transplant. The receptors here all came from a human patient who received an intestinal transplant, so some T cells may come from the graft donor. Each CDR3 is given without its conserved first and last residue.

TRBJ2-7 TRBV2 ASSQLTSGSSEQY
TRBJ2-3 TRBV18 ASSLAGGADTQY
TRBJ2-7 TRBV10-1 ASILTGYYEQY
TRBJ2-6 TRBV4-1 ASSQQGVAPSGANVLT
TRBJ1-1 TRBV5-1 ASSSDRAMNTEAF
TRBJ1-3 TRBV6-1 ASPGTGVYGNTIY
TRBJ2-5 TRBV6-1 ASSGRDSIETQY
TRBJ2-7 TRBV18 ASSPSGSSYEQY
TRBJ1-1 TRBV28 ASSLLGMNTEAF
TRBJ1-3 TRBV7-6 ASSLALSGTKGNTIY
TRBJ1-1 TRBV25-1 ASSEAVANTEAF
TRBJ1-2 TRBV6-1 ASSAWDRYYGYT
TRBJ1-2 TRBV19 ASSISPTGTGPYGYT
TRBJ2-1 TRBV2 ASERGDESEQF
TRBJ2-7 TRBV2 ASRATSYEQY
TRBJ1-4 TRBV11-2 ASSRGTGGSNEKLF
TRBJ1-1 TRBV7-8 ASSQAWGGTPNTEAF
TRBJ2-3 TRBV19 ASSLKGGTDTQY
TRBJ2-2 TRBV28 ASSFYSRGTGELF
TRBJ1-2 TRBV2 ASSEETNYGYT
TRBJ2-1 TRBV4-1 ASSHVYGLAGLTYNEQF
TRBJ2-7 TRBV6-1 ASRNGYEQY
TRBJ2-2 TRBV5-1 ASRTGTRGVGELF
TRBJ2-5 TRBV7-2 ASSPGLAGAGETQY
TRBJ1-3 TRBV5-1 ASKRRRGSGNTIY
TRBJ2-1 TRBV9 ASSVAGSSEQF
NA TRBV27 ASSLSKAGTYEQY
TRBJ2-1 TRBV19 ASSPLLARLGNEQF
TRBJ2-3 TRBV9 ASSVEGGSTDTQY
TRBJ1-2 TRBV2 ASSELLGAANQNYGYT
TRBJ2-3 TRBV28 ASTSQGIQGTDTQY
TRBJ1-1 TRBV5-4 ASSPPGATEAF
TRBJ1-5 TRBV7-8 ASSLGQSNQPQH
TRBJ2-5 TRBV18 ASSPGLAHLQETQY
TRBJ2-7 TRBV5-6 ASSYQGAYEQY
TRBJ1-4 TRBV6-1 ASSEAGLGNEKLF
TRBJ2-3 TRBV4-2 ASSQKKGGPQY
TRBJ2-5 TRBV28 ASTPYPGGPLNEETQY
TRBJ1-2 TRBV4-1 ASSPGPRNRDGYT
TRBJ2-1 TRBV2 ASRLRDPLGYNEQF
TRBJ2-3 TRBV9 ASSVGNRAGDTQY
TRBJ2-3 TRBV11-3 ASSLASGTGLYTDTQY
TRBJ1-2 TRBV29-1 SVRLNYGYT
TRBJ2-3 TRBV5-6 ASSSTSGASTDTQY
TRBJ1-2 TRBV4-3 ASSQDIGDGYT
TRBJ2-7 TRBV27 ASSLYRDDYEQY
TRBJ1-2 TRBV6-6 ASRQGQGTNYGYT
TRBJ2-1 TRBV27 ATASGRAYNEQF
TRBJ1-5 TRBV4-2 ASSQTISNQPQH
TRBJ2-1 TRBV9 ASRPGDRGVGEQF
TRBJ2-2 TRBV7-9 ASSAGTTTGELF
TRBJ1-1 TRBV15 ATSRDLAGTAEAF
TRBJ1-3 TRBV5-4 ASSLSGSRNTIY
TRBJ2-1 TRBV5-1 ASSQGTSEMSNEQF
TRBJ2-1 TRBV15 ATSRGSLDSANEQF
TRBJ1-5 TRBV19 ASSIMGGGCNQPQH
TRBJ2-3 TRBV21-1 ASSKLPPLERTDTQY
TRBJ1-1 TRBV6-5 ASSYSPVMNTEAF
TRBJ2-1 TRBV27 ASSPYRPHNEQF